This T cell receptor beta chain was recovered during a study of blood T cell repertoires in COVID-19. The overall study: COVID-19 samples from acute and convalescent phases originated in the United States, Italy and Spain. T cells, B-cell-depleted T cells, or PBMCs supplied cDNA or gDNA.

In the original workflow: Reference gene primer amplification gave nucleated cell count estimates. The method was immunoSEQ multiplex PCR; TCRdb's version includes in-frame clones alone and lacks a portion of them. V and J calls and clone size are given by that table; D and trimming were obtained from the DNA. The sample yields 300,000 to 450,000 clones, approximately 81% seen once. This receptor was taken from a woman under 30 with acute or convalescent COVID-19. The sample comprised peripheral blood.

The CDR3 DNA reads as TGTGCCAGCAGCTTAACGTCTAGGGTCGGGACTGAACGATCAAGACTCTCCTACGAGCAGTACTTC. Encoded protein: CASSLTSRVGTERSRLSYEQYF. The chain uses TRBV13 and TRBJ2-7; D is perhaps TRBD2 (6 bases). Germline V gene data show CDR1 as PRHDT and CDR2 as FYEKMQ (reference sequence). The CDR3 loop spans 22 amino acids. Trimming cost V 2 bases and J 0 bases, with 32 bases left between them.